These T cell receptor beta chains were read from a single sample in a study of blood T cell repertoires in COVID-19. Libraries were prepared by immunoSEQ multiplex PCR; TCRdb keeps only in-frame clonotypes and omits some of them. Among around 180,000 clones listed, roughly 85% were seen once. The sequenced sample consisted of peripheral blood. The receptors originated from a human donor with active or convalescent COVID-19. The donor label of this sample is uncertain. Both conserved end residues are part of each CDR3. The D gene is left open where the match is weak. Not every row has a clone size; where given, it reads once, few, many or a size class.

j_call,v_call,d_call,clone_size,cdr3_aa,cdr3_nt
TRBJ1-2,TRBV28,TRBD1,-,CASSSQPGQINYGYTF,TGTGCCAGCAGTTCCCAGCCGGGACAGATAAACTATGGCTACACCTTC
TRBJ2-7,TRBV7-9,TRBD2,few,CASSPTVTSGMAGEQYF,TGTGCCAGCAGCCCGACAGTGACTAGCGGGATGGCTGGCGAGCAGTACTTC
TRBJ1-4,TRBV27,TRBD1,-,CASSFPIGGQGIKKLFF,TGTGCCAGCAGTTTCCCTATAGGTGGACAGGGGATAAAGAAACTGTTTTTT
TRBJ2-4,TRBV7-3,-,-,CASSIQGTKDIQYF,TGTGCCAGCAGCATCCAGGGGACTAAGGACATTCAGTACTTC
TRBJ1-2,TRBV6-5,TRBD1,-,CASSANRGPHYGYTF,TGTGCCAGCAGCGCCAACAGGGGGCCCCACTATGGCTACACCTTC
TRBJ1-5,TRBV7-2,-,-,CASSLGLGGSNQPQHF,TGTGCCAGCAGCTTAGGGCTTGGTGGTAGCAATCAGCCCCAGCATTTT
TRBJ2-1,TRBV5-1,TRBD2,-,CASSYSSGKYNEQFF,TGCGCCAGCAGCTACTCTAGCGGGAAGTACAATGAGCAGTTCTTC
TRBJ1-1,TRBV7-8,TRBD1,-,CASSGPRDRGTEAFF,TGTGCCAGCAGCGGGCCGCGGGACAGAGGGACTGAAGCTTTCTTT
TRBJ2-5,TRBV3-1/TRBV3-2,TRBD2,-,CASSQGGLAGRETQYF,TGTGCCAGCAGCCAAGGGGGACTAGCGGGACGGGAGACCCAGTACTTC
TRBJ2-1,TRBV7-2,TRBD2,-,CASSGGLAGGNEQFF,TGTGCCAGCAGCGGGGGGCTAGCGGGAGGGAATGAGCAGTTCTTC
TRBJ2-1,TRBV10-3,TRBD2,-,CAISDSGGALARGWQFF,TGTGCCATCAGTGATAGCGGGGGGGCTCTAGCCCGAGGGTGGCAGTTCTTC
TRBJ1-5,TRBV4-3,-,-,CASSQALGNPQISSSNQPQHF,TGCGCCAGCAGCCAAGCTCTCGGGAATCCCCAAATTTCCTCTAGCAATCAGCCCCAGCATTTT
TRBJ2-1,TRBV7-3,-,-,CASSTRGGYNEQFF,TGTGCCAGCAGCACCCGAGGGGGTTACAATGAGCAGTTCTTC
TRBJ2-2,TRBV19,TRBD2,-,CATHPGRKAGGRSAGELFF,TGTGCCACACACCCCGGGAGGAAGGCGGGAGGGAGGTCAGCCGGGGAGCTGTTTTTT
TRBJ2-2,TRBV7-3,-,-,CASSPLTRGTGELFF,TGTGCCAGCAGCCCACTTACTAGGGGGACCGGGGAGCTGTTTTTT
TRBJ1-6,TRBV1,-,-,CTSSQGTIEGQGVGPLHF,TGCACCAGCAGCCAAGGTACCATCGAGGGACAAGGAGTGGGACCCCTCCACTTT
TRBJ2-1,TRBV28,-,once,CASSPRGMPYNEQFF,TGTGCCAGCAGCCCACGGGGGATGCCCTACAATGAGCAGTTCTTC
TRBJ1-4,TRBV24-1,TRBD1,-,CATSDPQGANGSNEKLFF,TGTGCCACCAGTGATCCACAGGGGGCGAACGGGTCTAATGAAAAACTGTTTTTT
TRBJ2-3,TRBV27,-,-,CASSFQAGDTQYF,TGTGCCAGCAGTTTCCAGGCGGGCGATACGCAGTATTTT
TRBJ1-1,TRBV2,-,-,CASSEGIWVGSAEAFF,TGTGCCAGCAGTGAAGGTATCTGGGTAGGAAGCGCTGAAGCTTTCTTT
TRBJ1-2,TRBV7-9,-,-,CASSLGSGGYTF,TGTGCCAGCAGCTTAGGATCGGGAGGCTACACCTTC
TRBJ2-7,TRBV12-3/TRBV12-4,-,-,CASSLRRYEQYF,TGTGCCAGCAGCCTCCGCAGGTACGAGCAGTACTTC
TRBJ2-2,TRBV29-1,TRBD1,-,CSVERGRMSGELFF,TGCAGCGTTGAGAGGGGGCGCATGTCCGGGGAGCTGTTTTTT
TRBJ1-2,TRBV25-1,-,-,CASSETTGWYGYTF,TGTGCCAGCAGTGAAACCACAGGGTGGTATGGCTACACCTTC
TRBJ1-2,TRBV29-1,-,-,CSVVGREVGYTF,TGCAGCGTTGTAGGCAGGGAGGTTGGCTACACCTTC
TRBJ1-5,TRBV9,TRBD1,-,CASSVDRGDQPQHF,TGTGCCAGCAGCGTAGACAGGGGTGATCAGCCCCAGCATTTT
TRBJ2-7,TRBV19,TRBD2,-,CASSHWKTGGYEQYF,TGTGCCAGTAGTCACTGGAAGACGGGGGGCTACGAGCAGTACTTC
TRBJ1-1,TRBV2,-,-,CASNPTVNTEAFF,TGTGCCAGCAACCCGACAGTGAACACTGAAGCTTTCTTT
TRBJ2-1,TRBV27,TRBD2,-,CASSLSAGVGNEQFF,TGTGCCAGCAGTTTATCGGCGGGAGTGGGGAATGAGCAGTTCTTC
TRBJ1-2,TRBV18,-,-,CASSPAAGANYGYTF,TGTGCCAGCTCACCAGCCGCAGGGGCGAACTATGGCTACACCTTC
TRBJ2-3,TRBV18,-,-,CASSPPGVGAGDTQYF,TGTGCCAGCTCACCCCCGGGAGTAGGAGCTGGGGATACGCAGTATTTT
TRBJ2-7,TRBV2,-,-,CTSHQTGAYEQYF,TGTACCAGCCATCAGACAGGCGCATACGAGCAGTACTTC
TRBJ2-7,TRBV18,-,-,CASSPKYEQYF,TGTGCCAGCTCACCCAAATACGAGCAGTACTTC
TRBJ2-7,TRBV28,-,once,CASSLGGNWEQYF,TGTGCCAGCAGTTTAGGGGGGAATTGGGAGCAGTACTTC
TRBJ1-3,TRBV30,-,-,CAWTGAGNTIYF,TGTGCCTGGACCGGGGCTGGAAACACCATATATTTT
TRBJ1-4,TRBV11-2,-,-,CASSATRGGEKLFF,TGTGCCAGCAGCGCTACAAGGGGCGGAGAAAAACTGTTTTTT
TRBJ2-1,TRBV19,-,-,CASSLGGGDEQFF,TGTGCCAGTAGTTTGGGTGGGGGCGATGAGCAGTTCTTC
TRBJ2-3,TRBV14,TRBD1,-,CASSPPGQGADTQYF,TGTGCCAGCAGCCCCCCGGGACAGGGTGCAGATACGCAGTATTTT
TRBJ1-3,TRBV25-1,TRBD1,few,CASSDDRAGNTIYF,TGTGCCAGCAGTGACGACAGGGCTGGAAACACCATATATTTT
TRBJ1-2,TRBV7-9,TRBD1,once,CASSYGQARVYGYTF,TGTGCCAGCAGCTACGGACAGGCCCGGGTCTATGGCTACACCTTC
TRBJ2-3,TRBV10-3,TRBD2,-,CAIRGLGDTDTQYF,TGTGCCATCAGGGGACTAGGTGACACAGATACGCAGTATTTT
TRBJ2-5,TRBV5-4,TRBD2,-,CASSPALAGSRQTQYF,TGTGCCAGCAGCCCGGCACTAGCGGGAAGCAGGCAGACCCAGTACTTC
TRBJ1-2,TRBV18,-,few,CASSPSGANYGYTF,TGTGCCAGCTCACCATCAGGGGCTAACTATGGCTACACCTTC
TRBJ2-7,TRBV9,-,-,CASQGPDTYEQYF,TGTGCCAGTCAGGGGCCTGATACCTACGAGCAGTACTTC
TRBJ1-1,TRBV18,-,-,CASSPGAAEAFF,TGTGCCAGCTCACCAGGGGCCGCTGAAGCTTTCTTT
TRBJ2-1,TRBV30,-,-,CAWSRQNNEQFF,TGTGCCTGGAGTCGACAGAACAATGAGCAGTTCTTC
TRBJ1-1,TRBV27,-,-,CASSLVGGRRTEAFF,TGTGCCAGCAGTTTAGTGGGGGGGCGACGGACTGAAGCTTTCTTT
TRBJ2-1,TRBV14,TRBD2,-,CASSQVGVGRTNEQFF,TGTGCCAGCAGCCAAGTAGGAGTCGGGAGGACGAATGAGCAGTTCTTC
TRBJ2-1,TRBV11-3,TRBD2,-,CASSSTSGTYNEQFF,TGTGCCAGCAGCTCGACTAGCGGGACTTACAATGAGCAGTTCTTC
TRBJ1-5,TRBV2,-,-,CASSEGPAPQHF,TGTGCCAGCAGTGAGGGCCCGGCGCCCCAGCATTTT
TRBJ1-2,TRBV5-1,-,-,CASSLGQNYGYTF,TGCGCCAGCAGCTTGGGACAAAACTATGGCTACACCTTC